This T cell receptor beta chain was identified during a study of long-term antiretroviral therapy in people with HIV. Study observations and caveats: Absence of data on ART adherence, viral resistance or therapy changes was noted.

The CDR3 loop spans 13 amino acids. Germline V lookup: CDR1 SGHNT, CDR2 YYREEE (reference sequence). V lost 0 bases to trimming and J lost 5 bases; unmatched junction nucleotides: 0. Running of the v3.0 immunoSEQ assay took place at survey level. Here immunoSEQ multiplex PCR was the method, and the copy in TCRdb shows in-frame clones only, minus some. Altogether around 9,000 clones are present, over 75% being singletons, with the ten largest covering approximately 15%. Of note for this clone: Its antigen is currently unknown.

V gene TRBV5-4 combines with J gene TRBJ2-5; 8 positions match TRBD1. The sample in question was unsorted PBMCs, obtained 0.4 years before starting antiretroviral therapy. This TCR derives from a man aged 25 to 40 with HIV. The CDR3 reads CASSLDRGETQYF. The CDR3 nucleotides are TGTGCCAGCAGCTTGGACAGGGGGGAGACCCAGTACTTC.